Below, 20 T cell receptor beta chains from the same sample are listed, as sequenced in a study of T cell responses to AZD1222 COVID-19 vaccine. Clones were sequenced by immunoSEQ multiplex PCR, and TCRdb holds only the in-frame ones, with some missing. Of some 150,000 clones in the sample, under 95% were seen once. Specimen: peripheral blood, collected on day 0 of AZD1222 vaccination. The receptors derive from an adult in good health.

The chain employs TRBV11-3 and TRBJ2-2, with D perhaps matching TRBD1 (5 bases). The V gene's germline CDR1 is SGHNT and CDR2 YENEEA. This CDR3 spans 15 amino acids. Trimming took 3 bases from V and 5 from J, leaving 13 bases between them. The CDR3 reads CASSLGSQGTGELFF. CDR3 nucleotide sequence: TGTGCCAGCAGCTTGGGGTCCCAGGGTACCGGGGAGCTGTTTTTT.

The chain couples TRBV18 to TRBJ1-1, with D uncertain. The CDR3 is 15 amino acids. Germline V lookup: CDR1 KGHSH, CDR2 LQKENI. Trimming cost V 3 bases and J 1 base, with 12 bases left between them. In nucleotides, the CDR3 is TGTGCCAGCTCACCCCCGAGTCGCCCGAACACTGAAGCTTTCTTT. Translating it yields CASSPPSRPNTEAFF.

This rearrangement joins TRBV4-1 to TRBJ1-2; the D gene is possibly TRBD1 (5 bases). This CDR3 has 17 amino acids. Looked up from germline, CDR1 is MGHRA and CDR2 is YSYEKL. The V and J ends lost 1 base and 2 bases respectively, with 17 bases between them. CDR3: CASSQVPGDQENYGYTF. CDR3 nucleotide sequence: TGCGCCAGCAGCCAAGTTCCGGGGGACCAGGAGAACTATGGCTACACCTTC.

The chain links TRBV28 to TRBJ1-2; D is undetermined. Germline assignment: CDR1 MDHEN and CDR2 SYDVKM. The CDR3 extends over 13 amino acids. The V end was cut by 6 bases, the J end by 5 bases, with 13 bases between. The CDR3 nucleotides are TGTGCCAGCAGAGTAGCAACTGATTATGGCTACACCTTC. This gives the protein CASRVATDYGYTF.

The J gene is TRBJ2-2, the V gene TRBV19, with 9 bases lining up with TRBD1. This CDR3 has 15 amino acids. V lost 4 bases and J lost 3; bases outside the gene matches: 3. Per germline, CDR1 LNHDA and CDR2 SQIVND (reference sequence). CDR3 region: CASSTGQGYTGELFF. DNA for the CDR3: TGTGCCAGTAGTACCGGACAGGGGTACACCGGGGAGCTGTTTTTT.

The chain is built from TRBV13 and TRBJ2-5, with TRBD2 identical over 13 bases. The CDR3 spans 17 residues. The V segment lost 4 bases and the J segment 2 bases; nucleotides outside the gene matches: 7. Germline V gene sequence: CDR1 PRHDT, CDR2 FYEKMQ (reference sequence). CDR3 nucleotide sequence: TGTGCCAGCAGCTCCCAGGGACTAGCGGGGCAACAAGAGACCCAGTACTTC. This sequence encodes CASSSQGLAGQQETQYF.

V gene TRBV28 combines with J gene TRBJ2-7; 8 nucleotides match TRBD2. Germline V gene data show CDR1 as MDHEN and CDR2 as SYDVKM. V was clipped by 5 bases and J by 4 bases; unmatched bases: 13. The CDR3 runs 16 residues. The chain's CDR3 is CASSSPTSASGYEQYF. Written as DNA, the CDR3 is TGTGCCAGCAGTAGCCCGACTAGCGCCTCCGGATACGAGCAGTACTTC.

This chain uses TRBV7-9 with TRBJ1-4, with D uncertain. V gave up 2 bases and J gave up 8 bases, with 9 bases separating them. From germline, CDR1 is SEHNR and CDR2 FQNEAQ (reference sequence). This CDR3 has 13 residues. CDR3 region: CASSLTDGEKLFF. The CDR3 DNA is TGTGCCAGCAGCTTAACGGATGGGGAAAAACTGTTTTTT.

The chain joins TRBV14 to TRBJ1-1, with TRBD1 identical over 8 bases. V shed 5 bases and J 4 bases; nucleotides not matched to a gene: 9. Per the germline V gene, CDR1 is SGHDN and CDR2 is FVKESK. This CDR3 is built from 15 residues. Written as DNA, the CDR3 is TGTGCCAGCAGCTCAATAGGACAGGGCTTCACTGAAGCTTTCTTT. As protein: CASSSIGQGFTEAFF.

V gene TRBV4-1 combines with J gene TRBJ2-1; TRBD2 matches 8 bases. Trimming cost V 3 bases and J 8 bases; bases outside gene matches: 3. CDR3 size: 13 residues. Looked up from germline, CDR1 is MGHRA and CDR2 is YSYEKL. The chain's CDR3 is CASSQERGYEQFF. In DNA, the CDR3 is TGCGCCAGCAGCCAGGAGCGGGGGTATGAGCAGTTCTTC.

The DNA for the CDR3 is TGTGCCAGCAGTTTAGACTCCTACGAGCAGTACTTC. This encodes CASSLDSYEQYF. The rearrangement uses TRBV12-3 or TRBV12-4 and TRBJ2-7; D not certain. The CDR3 consists of 12 residues. With 1 base removed from V and 0 bases from J, the gap between germline ends came to 1 base.

The V call is TRBV21-1, the J call TRBJ2-7; the D call TRBD2 from the table was never checked on the DNA. TRBV21-1 is labeled a pseudogene. This CDR3 is 19 amino acids long. CDR3: CASSKSLSQTSGRLDEQYF. The CDR3 DNA reads TGTGCCAGCAGCAAATCCTTGTCTCAGACTAGCGGGAGGTTGGACGAGCAGTACTTC.

The chain couples TRBV7-9 to TRBJ1-2, with a tentative D call TRBD1 (5 bases). The CDR3 is 16 amino acids. Germline loops: CDR1 SEHNR, CDR2 FQNEAQ (reference sequence). Trimming left V 5 bases short and J 0 bases short, with 16 bases between. The DNA of the CDR3 is TGTGCCAGCAGCCCTCGGGGCCAACATGCTAACTATGGCTACACCTTC. Protein product: CASSPRGQHANYGYTF.

V is TRBV6-2 or TRBV6-3 and J is TRBJ1-1; 9 bases are a match to TRBD1. This CDR3 region has 13 residues. Trimming took 0 bases from V and 10 from J; bases not matched to a gene: 3. Per germline, CDR1 MNHEY and CDR2 SVGEGT. The CDR3 DNA follows: TGTGCCAGCAGTTACTCGGACAGGGGATCAGCTTTCTTT. This translates into CASSYSDRGSAFF.

The gene calls are TRBV19 and TRBJ1-2; TRBD1 aligns across 7 bases. The ends lost 3 bases at V and 2 bases at J; junction bases unmatched: 3. The CDR3 covers 14 residues. Germline CDR1 reads LNHDA; CDR2 reads SQIVND (reference sequence). The CDR3 region has the DNA TGTGCCAGTAGTATTCAGGGGGGAAACTATGGCTACACCTTC. Translation gives CASSIQGGNYGYTF.

The J gene is TRBJ1-6, the V gene TRBV5-1; a possible D gene is TRBD1 (6 bases). Trimming left V 7 bases short and J 7 bases short, with 9 bases between. CDR1 and CDR2 from the germline V gene are SGHRS and YFSETQ. The length of the CDR3 is 12 residues. The DNA of the CDR3 is TGCGCCAGCGGTACAGGGAATTCACCCCTCCACTTT. Translating gives CASGTGNSPLHF.

V gene TRBV4-3 combines with J gene TRBJ2-7; D uncertain. Trimming stripped 0 bases from V and 0 bases from J, with 6 bases between. From germline, CDR1 is LGHNA and CDR2 YSLEER. There are 14 residues in the CDR3. The CDR3 is CASSQDWSSYEQYF. As DNA, the CDR3 is TGCGCCAGCAGCCAAGATTGGAGCTCCTACGAGCAGTACTTC.

The rearrangement links TRBV4-3 to TRBJ2-5; perhaps TRBD2 as D (6 bases). With 4 bases removed from V and 2 bases from J, the gap between germline ends came to 14 bases. The CDR3 is made up of 15 amino acids. Germline CDR1 reads LGHNA; CDR2 reads YSLEER. The CDR3: CASSLAGGGQETQYF. The CDR3 DNA reads as TGCGCCAGCAGCCTTGCGGGTGGGGGGCAAGAGACCCAGTACTTC.

This CDR3 is CARSGPRDRGQPQHF. CDR3 DNA sequence: TGTGCCAGAAGCGGACCACGGGACAGGGGACAGCCCCAGCATTTT. This chain uses TRBV5-3 with TRBJ1-5; TRBD1 agrees at 10 bases. TRBV5-3 is recorded as an ORF, its role being uncertain. V gave up 4 bases and J gave up 7 bases; unmatched junction bases: 8. CDR3 length: 15 amino acids.

The sample holds a few counts of this clone. CDR3 sequence (DNA): TGTGCCAGCACCCCGAACAGGGCGCCGGGGTCACCCCTCCACTTT. Translating gives CASTPNRAPGSPLHF. The V call is TRBV2, the J call TRBJ1-6, with D tentatively TRBD1 (6 bases). Between the trimmed V and J ends, which lost 7 bases and 10 bases, there was a span of 20 bases. The germline gives CDR1 SNHLY, CDR2 FYNNEI. There are 15 residues in the CDR3.